This T cell receptor (beta chain) was profiled in a study of T cell responses to AZD1222 COVID-19 vaccine. Sequenced by immunoSEQ multiplex PCR; TCRdb stores in-frame clones only, minus some. This sample yields tens of thousands of clones, of which 90% to 95% are seen a single time; 3.1% belongs to the top ten. The CDR3 sequence is 17 residues long. CDR1 SSHAT and CDR2 FNYEAQ come from the germline V gene (reference sequence). Unmatched junction bases numbered 2, after V lost 2 bases and J lost 0 bases. This material consisted of peripheral blood, taken 28 days after the second AZD1222 dose. V is TRBV7-7 and J is TRBJ2-2; TRBD2 matches 11 bases. This TCR came from an adult who received the AZD1222 COVID-19 vaccine. CDR3 amino acids: CASSLQTSGANTGELFF. CDR3 coding DNA: TGTGCCAGCAGCTTACAGACTAGCGGGGCGAACACCGGGGAGCTGTTTTTT.